Described below is a single TCR beta chain sequence and its context. This clonotype was counted at least ten times. Its specific antigen is unknown. Base-call qualities are not available, and no considerably larger clone is one nucleotide away. The sample originates from a study of T cell repertoires in cytomegalovirus infection (dated by TCRdb to the late 2010s). Describing the broader study: Peptide stimulations targeted recently identified HLA-C-restricted CMV epitopes, whose presentation resists viral immunomodulation, together with well-studied HLA-B-restricted epitopes. Donor HLA type was relevant to the analysis, as public TCR beta signatures indicated carriage of CMV infection together with the matching HLA type.

The sequencing machine was an Illumina HiSeq 1500. TCRdb reran the public reads through fastp at Q25 and MiXCR, keeping productive beta chains. Each entry is one CDR3 protein sequence, shown with its most common DNA and genes. Here the sample has around 900,000 distinct CDR3 sequences; approximately 31% occur a single time. The ten largest clones take up over 10% of the sample. Read against the paper, the sample's treatment or condition label means: in vitro stimulation with specific CMV peptide epitopes to enrich CMV-specific T cells. The germline V gene specifies SGDLS as CDR1 and YYNGEE as CDR2. The CDR3, from cysteine to phenylalanine, totals 15 residues. Left in the record is the CDR3 DNA by itself, 45 bases read in frame from the first base. Trimming costs V 5 bases and J 1 base, and their ends lie 13 bases apart. General study outcomes and caveats: The ex vivo response was dominated by HLA-C-restricted CMV-specific TCR beta clonotypes, and the single most frequent clonotype in two of eight donors was supplied by these HLA-C-restricted clonotypes. In both this cohort and an independent approximately 370-donor cohort, the cumulative frequency of public TCR beta family members distinguished carriers of CMV infection plus the relevant HLA type.

The sequence came from a human donor in good health (CMV status not recorded). Some clones in this sample may be carry-over from other donors' samples. The source material was cultured CD8+ T cells from PBMCs, sampled from culture after CMV antigen stimulation. The V and J genes are TRBV9 and TRBJ1-5; TRBD1 might be the D gene, on 5 matching bases. The CDR3 protein: CASSGGGVSNQPQHF. The nucleotide sequence is TGTGCCAGCAGTGGGGGAGGGGTGAGCAATCAGCCCCAGCATTTT.